This T cell receptor beta chain was sequenced in a study of blood T cells in healthy people across ages. Study in general: T cells yielded about one barcoded beta molecule per two cells through template switching.

Germline CDR1 reads MNHEY; CDR2 reads SVGAGI. This CDR3 has 15 amino acids. V shed 6 bases and J 7 bases; nucleotides not matched to a gene: 13. Comments on this clonotype: Its antigen is unknown.

Study outcomes and limitations: Donor CMV status, an unknown factor, possibly confounded changes in expanded clonotypes. There were more naive CD4+ cells and higher diversity in long-lived donors than in aged donors.

A J-beta primer mix and a sample-barcoded 5' primer were used in a second PCR of about 7 to 11 cycles. CDR3-containing paired-end reads numbering at least 2.5 million came from each sample. MiXCR, run by TCRdb on the 5' RACE reads, gives a single entry per CDR3 protein. Of 2 million or so distinct CDR3 sequences listed, about 49% are singletons. The material sequenced was blood. The rearrangement joins TRBV6-5 to TRBJ2-7, with TRBD2 matching over 9 bases. This clonotype was sampled from a middle-aged woman in good health. Here the CDR3 reads CASSLLAGEYSEQYF. The CDR3 nucleotides are TGTGCCAGCAGCTTACTAGCGGGTGAATACAGTGAGCAGTACTTC.